Listed here are 16 T cell receptor beta chains from one sample, sequenced in a study of cytomegalovirus exposure and HLA in healthy donors. In the PCR, 60 Vbeta and 13 Jbeta primers were used. Here immunoSEQ multiplex PCR was the method, and the copy in TCRdb shows in-frame clones only, minus some. This table holds over 150,000 clones, 55% to 80% found once. Material: PBMCs. Every receptor here comes from a young woman in good health and CMV-seropositive.

The chain joins TRBV5-6 to TRBJ2-7, with D tentatively TRBD1 (6 bases). V lost 4 bases, J lost 2 bases, and 16 bases lay in between. CDR1 and CDR2 (germline): SGHDT, YYEEEE. The CDR3 runs to 15 residues. CDR3 bases: TGTGCCAGCAGCGTGGGACACGGAGGCACCTACGAGCAGTACTTC. Its translation is CASSVGHGGTYEQYF.

This clone was recorded a few times. V and J are TRBV18 and TRBJ1-4; D is undetermined. This CDR3 has 14 amino acids. Germline V gene lookup returns CDR1 KGHSH and CDR2 LQKENI. The V and J ends lost 7 bases and 8 bases respectively, with 17 bases between them. CDR3 bases: TGTGCCAGCTTGGGCGGCCTAGCGGAAGAAAAACTGTTTTTT. Protein sequence: CASLGGLAEEKLFF. The whole variable domain, filled in from reference TRBV18 and TRBJ1-4, reads NAGVMQNPRHLVRRRGQEARLRCSPMKGHSHVYWYRQLPEEGLKFMVYLQKENIIDESGMPKERFSAEFPKEGPSILRIQQVVRGDSAAYFCASLGGLAEEKLFFGSGTQLSVL.

The genes are TRBV11-2 and TRBJ1-4; 7 bases match TRBD1. Germline V gene lookup returns CDR1 SGHAT and CDR2 FQNNGV. V dropped 5 bases and J dropped 5; count of bases not matched to a gene: 11. This CDR3 has 16 amino acids. The CDR3 reads CASSVLPGTANEKLFF. Here the CDR3 DNA reads TGTGCCAGCAGCGTACTACCCGGGACAGCGAATGAAAAACTGTTTTTT.

The V gene is TRBV7-2, the J gene TRBJ2-1, with TRBD2 identical over 8 bases. V shed 5 bases, J shed 6 bases, and the junction held 6 bases outside the gene matches. CDR1 and CDR2 (germline): SGHTA, FQGNSA. The CDR3 has 14 residues. CDR3 DNA sequence: TGTGCCAGCAGCGAGGGACTAGTTCCCAATGAGCAGTTCTTC. It translates to CASSEGLVPNEQFF.

The CDR3 DNA is TGTGCCAGCAGTTTATGGGGCGTGCAGCCCCAGCATTTT. This codes for CASSLWGVQPQHF. The rearrangement links TRBV28 to TRBJ1-5; unclear D gene. The V end lost 0 bases, the J end lost 7 bases, and 7 bases lay between the germline ends. The CDR3 runs to 13 residues. Germline CDR1 MDHEN, CDR2 SYDVKM.

This chain links TRBV5-1 with TRBJ2-1; 7 positions agree with TRBD1. The trim removed 0 bases at V and 3 bases at J, leaving 0 bases unmatched. CDR3 size: 14 residues. Germline V gives CDR1 SGHRS, CDR2 YFSETQ. The CDR3 loop reads CASSLGDSYNEQFF. Here the CDR3 DNA reads TGCGCCAGCAGCTTGGGGGACAGCTACAATGAGCAGTTCTTC.

The rearrangement joins TRBV9 to TRBJ1-4, with D uncertain. The CDR3 is 14 amino acids. Trimming removed 0 bases at V and 2 bases at J, with 5 bases between. Germline V CDR1 and CDR2: SGDLS, YYNGEE. In nucleotides, the CDR3 is TGTGCCAGCAGCGTAGACGGGACTAATGAAAAACTGTTTTTT. This encodes CASSVDGTNEKLFF.

The V gene is TRBV6-5, the J gene TRBJ1-2; D possibly corresponds to TRBD1 (5 bases). The CDR3 is made up of 15 amino acids. The germline CDR1 and CDR2 sequences are MNHEY and SVGAGI. V lost 1 base and J 8 bases, leaving 17 bases between the germline ends. CDR3 amino acids: CASSYLARVAGGYTF. As DNA, the CDR3 is TGTGCCAGCAGTTACTTGGCCAGGGTGGCGGGGGGCTACACCTTC.

The V gene is TRBV6-5, the J gene TRBJ2-7; weak D call: TRBD1 (6 bases). Germline V gene data show CDR1 as MNHEY and CDR2 as SVGAGI. V lost 2 bases and J lost 1, with 15 bases in between. This CDR3 has 16 residues. CDR3 sequence (DNA): TGTGCCAGCAGTTACGCGACAGGCACTAGATCCTACGAGCAGTACTTC. Translated, it gives CASSYATGTRSYEQYF.

The chain employs TRBV9 and TRBJ1-2; tentatively, D is TRBD1 (5 bases). The CDR3 runs 14 residues. From germline, CDR1 is SGDLS and CDR2 YYNGEE. V gave up 4 bases and J gave up 3 bases, with 13 bases separating them. Here the CDR3 reads CASSPRDGDYGYTF. The DNA of the CDR3 is TGTGCCAGCAGCCCGCGGGACGGAGACTATGGCTACACCTTC.

This sequence joins TRBV5-4 and TRBJ2-1, with TRBD2 matching over 9 bases. The J segment lost 8 bases and the V segment lost 0 bases, leaving 6 bases of the junction unmatched. This CDR3 has 15 residues. The germline V gene encodes CDR1 SGHNT and CDR2 YYREEE (reference sequence). DNA for the CDR3: TGTGCCAGCAGCTTGGTTGCTAGCGGGGACGATGAGCAGTTCTTC. Encoded protein: CASSLVASGDDEQFF. Supplemented by reference TRBV5-4 and TRBJ2-1, the full variable domain reads ETGVTQSPTHLIKTRGQQVTLRCSSQSGHNTVSWYQQALGQGPQFIFQYYREEENGRGNFPPRFSGLQFPNYSSELNVNALELDDSALYLCASSLVASGDDEQFFGPGTRLTVL.

This chain joins TRBV27 and TRBJ2-7; perhaps TRBD1 as D (6 bases). This CDR3 is 16 amino acids long. Germline V gene data show CDR1 as MNHEY and CDR2 as SMNVEV (reference sequence). With 2 bases removed from V and 1 base from J, the gap between germline ends came to 15 bases. The CDR3 region is CASSLKGHPWSYEQYF. Written as DNA, the CDR3 is TGTGCCAGCAGTTTAAAGGGACACCCTTGGTCCTACGAGCAGTACTTC.

The V and J genes are TRBV18 and TRBJ1-4; no firm D call. Germline V gene sequence: CDR1 KGHSH, CDR2 LQKENI. The germline V and J ends were trimmed by 3 bases and 8 bases, with 13 bases remaining between them. The CDR3 has 14 amino acids. In nucleotides, the CDR3 is TGTGCCAGCTCACCCTTCACCAGCGGGGAAAAACTGTTTTTT. The encoded protein is CASSPFTSGEKLFF. The full variable domain, rest sourced from reference TRBV18 and TRBJ1-4, is NAGVMQNPRHLVRRRGQEARLRCSPMKGHSHVYWYRQLPEEGLKFMVYLQKENIIDESGMPKERFSAEFPKEGPSILRIQQVVRGDSAAYFCASSPFTSGEKLFFGSGTQLSVL.

The genes are TRBV6-6 and TRBJ2-1, with unresolved D. V gave up 4 bases and J gave up 10 bases, with 11 bases separating them. Germline V gene lookup returns CDR1 MNHNY and CDR2 SVGAGI (reference sequence). The CDR3 has 12 amino acids. The CDR3: CASSSAFREQFF. As DNA, the CDR3 is TGTGCCAGCAGTTCCGCCTTCCGGGAGCAGTTCTTC.

This clone was counted a single time. The chain uses TRBV9 and TRBJ2-2; D uncertain. Per germline, CDR1 SGDLS and CDR2 YYNGEE. This CDR3 contains 14 residues. The V gene lost 0 bases and the J gene lost 4 bases, with 7 bases spanning the gap. CDR3 nucleotides: TGTGCCAGCAGCGTAGTTGGCGGCACCGGGGAGCTGTTTTTT. Translation: CASSVVGGTGELFF.

The chain joins TRBV30 to TRBJ2-1; 7 bases are a match to TRBD2. The CDR3 is 16 residues long. The germline CDR1 and CDR2 sequences are GTSNPN and SVGIG (reference sequence). V shed 3 bases and J 4 bases; nucleotides not matched to a gene: 12. DNA of the CDR3: TGTGCCTGGAGCCCTTCGGGAAGCGGGATATACAATGAGCAGTTCTTC. Translation: CAWSPSGSGIYNEQFF.